The 19 T cell receptor beta chains below all came from one sample that was sequenced in a study of T cells in Graves' hyperthyroidism and ophthalmopathy. What was amplified from RNA transcripts were TCR beta CDR3 regions. With the HTBI primer set, the TCR CDR3 went through a first round of RT-PCR. MiXCR, run by TCRdb on the multiplex PCR reads, gives a single entry per CDR3 protein. The table lists roughly 400,000 distinct CDR3 sequences, 15% to 19% of them singletons. Sequenced material: blood. The receptors originated from a young woman with Graves' hyperthyroidism that later progressed to Graves' ophthalmopathy.

The chain carries TRBV3-1 and TRBJ2-5, with 13 bases aligning to TRBD2. The ends lost 0 bases at V and 2 bases at J; junction bases unmatched: 3. The CDR3 extends over 17 amino acids. The germline CDR1 and CDR2 sequences are LGHDT and YNNKEL (reference sequence). CDR3 DNA: TGTGCCAGCAGCCAAGATCGGGGACTAGCGGGACAAGAGACCCAGTACTTC. This gives the protein CASSQDRGLAGQETQYF.

This chain joins TRBV29-1 and TRBJ2-1, with TRBD2 identical over 9 bases. The CDR3 spans 13 residues. The ends lost 2 bases at V and 9 bases at J; junction bases unmatched: 5. CDR1 is SQVTM and CDR2 is ANQGSEA in the germline V gene. The CDR3 is CSVESLAGSEQFF. The CDR3 DNA is TGCAGCGTTGAAAGTCTAGCGGGAAGTGAGCAGTTCTTC.

This clonotype was counted many times. J is TRBJ2-1 and V is TRBV5-1; D is perhaps TRBD2 (5 bases). V gave up 4 bases and J gave up 0 bases, with 5 bases separating them. CDR1 is SGHRS and CDR2 is YFSETQ in the germline V gene. This CDR3 is built from 13 residues. The CDR3 spells CASSGSSYNEQFF. Written as DNA, the CDR3 is TGCGCCAGCAGCGGGAGCTCCTACAATGAGCAGTTCTTC.

This clonotype has only a few counts. This chain joins TRBV14 and TRBJ1-6; D is uncertain. Germline CDR1 and CDR2: SGHDN and FVKESK. This CDR3 has 12 residues. Trimming took 2 bases from V and 14 from J, leaving 10 bases between them. CDR3: CASSQPGLTLHF. The DNA of the CDR3 is TGTGCCAGCAGCCAACCGGGGTTGACCCTCCACTTT.

This clonotype has ten or more counts. This rearrangement joins TRBV15 to TRBJ2-1; D may correspond to TRBD1 or TRBD2 (6 bases each). Per germline, CDR1 LNHNV and CDR2 YYDKDF (reference sequence). The CDR3 has 15 residues. V lost 5 bases and J lost 3, with 14 bases in between. As DNA, the CDR3 is TGTGCCACCAGCGGACGGAGGGGGAACTACAATGAGCAGTTCTTC. Protein product: CATSGRRGNYNEQFF.

This clonotype came up many times. The CDR3 sequence is CASSVGQGDDEQYF. CDR3 sequence (DNA): TGTGCCAGCAGCGTAGGGCAGGGGGACGACGAGCAGTACTTC. The gene calls are TRBV9 and TRBJ2-7; TRBD1 matches 7 bases. V dropped 0 bases and J dropped 5; count of bases not matched to a gene: 5. This CDR3 comprises 14 residues. Germline V gene sequence: CDR1 SGDLS, CDR2 YYNGEE.

This clonotype was observed at least ten times. In DNA form, the CDR3 reads TGTGCCATCAGGACAGGGGGGGTTTTAAACACTGAAGCTTTCTTT. Residues: CAIRTGGVLNTEAFF. The rearrangement uses TRBV6-2 or TRBV6-3 and TRBJ1-1; 10 bases agree with TRBD1. The CDR3 sequence is 15 residues long. Trimming took 10 bases from V and 2 from J; bases not matched to a gene: 10. From germline, CDR1 is MNHEY and CDR2 SVGEGT.

This clonotype was counted many times. The V and J genes are TRBV7-2 and TRBJ1-2; D remains unclear. The V end was cut by 5 bases, the J end by 2 bases, with 12 bases between. The V gene's germline CDR1 is SGHTA and CDR2 FQGNSA. This CDR3 is 14 amino acids long. The DNA for the CDR3 is TGTGCCAGCAGCCCAGGACGGGAAAACTATGGCTACACCTTC. Its translation: CASSPGRENYGYTF.

This clonotype was picked up many times. This chain connects TRBV27 to TRBJ1-6, with 7 bases fitting TRBD1. The V and J ends lost 1 base and 7 bases, in that order; junction bases with no gene match: 4. The length of the CDR3 is 15 residues. CDR1 and CDR2 (germline): MNHEY, SMNVEV (reference sequence). The CDR3: CASSLWQGGNSPLHF. For the CDR3, the DNA is TGTGCCAGCAGTTTATGGCAGGGGGGGAATTCACCCCTCCACTTT.

This clonotype was counted a few times. The J gene is TRBJ1-3, the V gene TRBV15; tentative D call: TRBD1 (6 bases). There are 13 residues in the CDR3. The V and J ends lost 5 bases and 3 bases respectively, with 8 bases between them. The germline V gene has CDR1 LNHNV and CDR2 YYDKDF (reference sequence). The CDR3 sequence: CATSGTLGNTIYF. The CDR3 DNA follows: TGTGCCACCAGCGGGACACTTGGAAACACCATATATTTT. Full variable domain (missing parts from reference TRBV15 and TRBJ1-3): DAMVIQNPRYQVTQFGKPVTLSCSQTLNHNVMYWYQQKSSQAPKLLFHYYDKDFNNEADTPDNFQSRRPNTSFCFLDIRSPGLGDTAMYLCATSGTLGNTIYFGEGSWLTVV.

This clonotype was counted only a few times. Lacking the conserved final phenylalanine or tryptophan, this CDR3 likely reflects a read error. The V call is TRBV27, the J call TRBJ2-1; TRBD1 might be the D (6 bases). Germline CDR1 reads MNHEY; CDR2 reads SMNVEV (reference sequence). The CDR3 extends over 15 amino acids. V lost 4 bases and J lost 1, with 11 bases in between. The CDR3, as DNA: TGTGCCAGCAGTTCATTAACAGGGTCCTACAATGAGCAGTTCCTC. Translation gives CASSSLTGSYNEQFL.

This rearrangement joins TRBV6-1 to TRBJ2-1; 9 bases match TRBD1. J gave up 6 bases and V 6 bases, and 12 bases lay outside the gene matches. This CDR3 has 16 amino acids. Germline values: CDR1 MNHNS, CDR2 SASEGT. CDR3 sequence reads: CASREFRDRAGNEQFF. For the CDR3, the DNA is TGTGCCAGCAGGGAATTCCGGGACAGGGCGGGCAATGAGCAGTTCTTC.

Ten or more counts support this clonotype. This CDR3 reads CSVEWGQGSSYEQYF. The CDR3 DNA sequence: TGCAGCGTTGAGTGGGGCCAGGGGAGCTCCTACGAGCAGTACTTC. This rearrangement joins TRBV29-1 to TRBJ2-7; D perhaps matches TRBD1 (6 bases). With 3 bases removed from V and 0 bases from J, the gap between germline ends came to 15 bases. CDR3 length: 15 residues. Looked up from germline, CDR1 is SQVTM and CDR2 is ANQGSEA.

This clonotype was counted between two and nine times. The genes are TRBV7-8 and TRBJ2-7; TRBD1 might be the D (5 bases). The germline V gene has CDR1 SGHVS and CDR2 FQNEAQ. This CDR3 is 16 amino acids long. V dropped 3 bases and J dropped 0 bases, with 15 bases sitting between them. The CDR3 DNA reads TGTGCCAGCAGCTTTCTCCTCCGACAGACCTCCTACGAGCAGTACTTC. Protein sequence: CASSFLLRQTSYEQYF.

In the case of this clonotype: A much larger clonotype is one base distant, so this may be a read error. The chain carries TRBV29-1 and TRBJ2-5; TRBD2 matches 7 bases. J gave up 4 bases and V 0 bases, and 8 bases lay outside the gene matches. CDR1 is SQVTM and CDR2 is ANQGSEA in the germline V gene. CDR3 length equals 15 residues. The CDR3 loop is CSVEESGTYRETQYF. DNA of the CDR3: TGCAGCGTTGAAGAGAGCGGGACGTACCGAGAGACCCAGTACTTC.

There are a few counts of this clonotype. The genes are TRBV5-4 and TRBJ2-1; 7 nucleotides match TRBD1. Germline V lookup: CDR1 SGHNT, CDR2 YYREEE (reference sequence). V trimming: 0 bases; J trimming: 2 bases; junction bases outside the gene matches: 5. This CDR3 contains 16 residues. CDR3 sequence: CASSLGGGSAYNEQFF. DNA of the CDR3: TGTGCCAGCAGCTTGGGAGGGGGCAGCGCCTACAATGAGCAGTTCTTC.

This clonotype was recorded many times. The V gene is TRBV3-1, the J gene TRBJ2-1; 12 bases match TRBD2. The V segment lost 1 base and the J segment 10 bases; nucleotides outside the gene matches: 8. Germline CDR1 LGHDT, CDR2 YNNKEL (reference sequence). The CDR3 has 16 residues. CDR3 nucleotide sequence: TGTGCCAGCAGCCAAGCCAGACTAGCGGGAGTTGGAGAGCAGTTCTTC. This codes for CASSQARLAGVGEQFF.

This clonotype was detected many times. This chain joins TRBV13 and TRBJ2-1, with 11 bases identical to TRBD2. Germline V lookup: CDR1 PRHDT, CDR2 FYEKMQ (reference sequence). The CDR3 is 14 residues long. Germline trimming cut 8 bases from V and 7 bases from J; bases unmatched to any gene: 7. The CDR3, as DNA: TGTGCCAGCCGACGACTAGCGGGGATAAATGAGCAGTTCTTC. Protein product: CASRRLAGINEQFF. The variable domain in full, with the rest retrieved from reference TRBV13 and TRBJ2-1, is AAGVIQSPRHLIKEKRETATLKCYPIPRHDTVYWYQQGPGQDPQFLISFYEKMQSDKGSIPDRFSAQQFSDYHSELNMSSLELGDSALYFCASRRLAGINEQFFGPGTRLTVL.

This clonotype has at least ten counts. J is TRBJ2-3 and V is TRBV20-1, with D perhaps TRBD2 (6 bases). The V gene lost 4 bases and the J gene lost 3 bases, with 20 bases spanning the gap. Germline-derived CDR1 and CDR2 are DFQATT and SNEGSKA (reference sequence). The CDR3 contains 16 residues. CDR3 sequence (DNA): TGCAGTGCTAATTCGAATCGAGATGGGAGGACAGATACGCAGTATTTT. Translation: CSANSNRDGRTDTQYF.